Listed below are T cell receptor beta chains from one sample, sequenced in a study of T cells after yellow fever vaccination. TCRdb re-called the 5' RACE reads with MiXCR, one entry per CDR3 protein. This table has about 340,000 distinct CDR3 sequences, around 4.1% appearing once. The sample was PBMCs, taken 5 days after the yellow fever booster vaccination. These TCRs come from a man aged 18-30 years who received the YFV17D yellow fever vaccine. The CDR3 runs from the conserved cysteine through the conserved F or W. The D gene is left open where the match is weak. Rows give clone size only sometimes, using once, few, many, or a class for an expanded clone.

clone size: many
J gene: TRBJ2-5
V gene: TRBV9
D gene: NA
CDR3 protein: CASSVVGGGTQYF
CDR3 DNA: TGTGCCAGCAGCGTAGTAGGCGGCGGGACCCAGTACTTC

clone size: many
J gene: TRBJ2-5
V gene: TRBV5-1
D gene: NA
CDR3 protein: CASSLDGSLDGTQYF
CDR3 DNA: TGCGCCAGCAGCTTGGACGGGAGCTTAGATGGGACCCAGTACTTC

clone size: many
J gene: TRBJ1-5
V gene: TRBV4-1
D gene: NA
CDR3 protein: CASSQTGLGNQPQHF
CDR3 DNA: TGCGCCAGCAGCCAGACAGGTTTGGGAAATCAGCCCCAGCATTTT

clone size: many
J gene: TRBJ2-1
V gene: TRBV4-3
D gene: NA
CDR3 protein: CASSQHILTEVEQFF
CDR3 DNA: TGCGCCAGCAGCCAGCACATCCTTACAGAGGTTGAGCAGTTCTTC

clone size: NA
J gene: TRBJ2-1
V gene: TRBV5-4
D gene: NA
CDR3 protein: CASSFGRGGREQFF
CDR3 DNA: TGTGCCAGCAGCTTTGGCAGGGGTGGCCGGGAGCAGTTCTTC

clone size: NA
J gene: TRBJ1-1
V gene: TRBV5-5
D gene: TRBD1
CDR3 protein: CASSLGPTGGTEAFF
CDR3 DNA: TGTGCCAGCAGCTTGGGACCCACAGGGGGCACTGAAGCTTTCTTT

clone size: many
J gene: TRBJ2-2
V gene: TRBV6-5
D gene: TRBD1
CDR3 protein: CASTRRTGTMNTGELFF
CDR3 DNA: TGTGCCAGCACTAGAAGGACAGGCACCATGAACACCGGGGAGCTGTTTTTT

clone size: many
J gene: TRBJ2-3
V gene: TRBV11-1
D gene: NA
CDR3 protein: CASSFPGKSDTQYF
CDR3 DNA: TGTGCCAGCAGCTTTCCAGGGAAATCAGATACGCAGTATTTT

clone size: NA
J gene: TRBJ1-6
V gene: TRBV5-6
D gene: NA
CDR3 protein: CASSLVSGSYNSPLHF
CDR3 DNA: TGTGCCAGCAGCTTGGTCTCGGGGTCCTATAATTCACCCCTCCACTTT

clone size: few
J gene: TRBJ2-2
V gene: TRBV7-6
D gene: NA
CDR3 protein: CASSLAVALATGELFF
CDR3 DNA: TGTGCCAGCAGCTTAGCGGTAGCTCTGGCTACCGGGGAGCTGTTTTTT

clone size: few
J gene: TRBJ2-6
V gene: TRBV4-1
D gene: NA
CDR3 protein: CASSPEDSSGANVLTF
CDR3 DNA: TGCGCCAGCAGCCCGGAAGACAGCTCTGGGGCCAACGTCCTGACTTTC

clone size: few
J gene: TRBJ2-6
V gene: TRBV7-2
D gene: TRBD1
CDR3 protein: CASSLGTGAGANVLTF
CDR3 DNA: TGTGCCAGCAGCTTAGGGACAGGTGCTGGGGCCAACGTCCTGACTTTC

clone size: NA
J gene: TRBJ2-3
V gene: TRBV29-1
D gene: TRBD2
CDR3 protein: CSGRGDGGDTQYF
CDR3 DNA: TGCAGCGGGCGGGGGGATGGTGGAGATACGCAGTATTTT

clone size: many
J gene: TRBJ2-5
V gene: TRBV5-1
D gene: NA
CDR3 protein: CASSPGDWETQYF
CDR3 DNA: TGCGCCAGCAGCCCAGGGGATTGGGAGACCCAGTACTTC

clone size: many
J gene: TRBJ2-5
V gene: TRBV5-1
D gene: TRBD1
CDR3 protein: CASSLFGQGEGETQYF
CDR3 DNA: TGCGCCAGCAGCTTGTTTGGACAGGGGGAAGGCGAGACCCAGTACTTC

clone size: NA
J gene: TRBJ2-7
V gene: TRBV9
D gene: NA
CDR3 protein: CASSARGTSYEQYF
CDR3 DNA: TGTGCCAGCAGCGCTAGGGGGACATCCTACGAGCAGTACTTC

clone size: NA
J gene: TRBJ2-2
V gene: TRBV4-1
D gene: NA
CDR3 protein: CASSQDFRGATGELFF
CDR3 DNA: TGCGCCAGCAGCCAAGATTTCCGGGGAGCCACCGGGGAGCTGTTTTTT

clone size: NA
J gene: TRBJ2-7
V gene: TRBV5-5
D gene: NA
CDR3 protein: CASSPRIHEQYF
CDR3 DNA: TGTGCCAGCAGCCCGCGGATACACGAGCAGTACTTC

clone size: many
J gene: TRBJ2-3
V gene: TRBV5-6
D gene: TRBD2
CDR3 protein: CASSPLGSFSGGHQDTQYF
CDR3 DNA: TGTGCCAGCAGCCCCCTTGGGAGTTTCAGCGGGGGGCATCAAGATACGCAGTATTTT

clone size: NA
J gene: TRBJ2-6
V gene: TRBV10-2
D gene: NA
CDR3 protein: CASRGAQGANVLTF
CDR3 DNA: TGCGCCAGCAGGGGGGCGCAAGGGGCCAACGTCCTGACTTTC

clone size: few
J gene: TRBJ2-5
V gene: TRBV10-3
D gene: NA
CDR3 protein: CAISPWRDSQETQYF
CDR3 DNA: TGTGCCATCAGCCCCTGGAGGGACAGCCAAGAGACCCAGTACTTC

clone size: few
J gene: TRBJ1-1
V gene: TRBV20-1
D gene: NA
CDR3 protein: CSARDLEGFTEAFF
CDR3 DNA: TGCAGTGCTAGAGATTTAGAAGGGTTCACTGAAGCTTTCTTT